What follows are 27 T cell receptor beta chains derived from one specimen sequenced in a study of cytomegalovirus exposure and HLA in healthy donors. PCR was performed using 60 Vbeta and 13 Jbeta primers. Sequencing used immunoSEQ multiplex PCR; TCRdb keeps in-frame clones, though not all of them. The table has some 66,000 clones, around 75% seen once; the top ten hold approximately 7.6%. Material for sequencing was PBMCs. Source of these receptors: a man aged 55 to 69 in good health and CMV-seropositive.

This clone was seen only once. The V and J genes are TRBV5-1 and TRBJ2-2; D is possibly TRBD1 (5 bases). The length of the CDR3 is 16 residues. V lost 0 bases and J 3 bases, leaving 12 bases between the germline ends. CDR1 SGHRS and CDR2 YFSETQ come from the germline V gene. CDR3 loop: CASSLDGASYTGELFF. The CDR3, as DNA: TGCGCCAGCAGCTTGGATGGGGCGAGCTACACCGGGGAGCTGTTTTTT. Full variable domain (remainder filled in from reference TRBV5-1 and TRBJ2-2): KAGVTQTPRYLIKTRGQQVTLSCSPISGHRSVSWYQQTPGQGLQFLFEYFSETQRNKGNFPGRFSGRQFSNSRSEMNVSTLELGDSALYLCASSLDGASYTGELFFGEGSRLTVL.

The chain links TRBV5-1 to TRBJ2-7; no definite D call. V was shortened by 2 bases and J by 5 bases, with 20 bases between the two germline ends. Germline lookup yields CDR1 SGHRS and CDR2 YFSETQ. This CDR3 has 16 amino acids. CDR3 protein: CASSLNGGGVPNEQYF. The CDR3 DNA is TGCGCCAGCAGCTTAAATGGTGGTGGAGTTCCCAACGAGCAGTACTTC.

The V gene is TRBV4-1, the J gene TRBJ2-1; 10 nucleotides match TRBD2. The V gene's germline CDR1 is MGHRA and CDR2 YSYEKL. With V trimmed by 4 bases and J by 3 bases, 3 bases remained unmatched. This CDR3 is built from 15 residues. CDR3 bases: TGCGCCAGCAGCCTCGGACTAGCGGTCTACAATGAGCAGTTCTTC. This sequence encodes CASSLGLAVYNEQFF.

V gene TRBV6-6 combines with J gene TRBJ2-3, with D maybe TRBD2 (7 bases). V was shortened by 7 bases and J by 0 bases, with 17 bases between the two germline ends. The CDR3 contains 16 residues. The germline V gene encodes CDR1 MNHNY and CDR2 SVGAGI (reference sequence). The CDR3 loop is CASTKRGGGSTDTQYF. Here the CDR3 DNA reads TGTGCCAGCACCAAGAGGGGGGGAGGGAGCACAGATACGCAGTATTTT.

The chain combines TRBV6-4 with TRBJ1-3; D is possibly TRBD1 (5 bases). Trimming left V 5 bases short and J 3 bases short, with 17 bases between. CDR3 length: 16 residues. Germline V gene lookup returns CDR1 MRHNA and CDR2 SNTAGT. CDR3 bases: TGTGCCAGCAGTCCCGACAGCCGGGCTCGTGGAAACACCATATATTTT. Translated: CASSPDSRARGNTIYF.

This chain links TRBV5-1 with TRBJ1-1; TRBD1 might be the D (6 bases). The CDR3 extends over 15 amino acids. Trimming shortened V by 0 bases and J by 1 base, and 10 bases separated the two germline ends. From germline, CDR1 is SGHRS and CDR2 YFSETQ. The CDR3 nucleotides read TGCGCCAGCAGCTTGGATTGGGGGCGGAACACTGAAGCTTTCTTT. It codes for CASSLDWGRNTEAFF.

The chain has TRBV19 and TRBJ2-1; the D gene is possibly TRBD2 (6 bases). This CDR3 is 13 amino acids long. CDR1 and CDR2 (germline): LNHDA, SQIVND (reference sequence). V lost 6 bases and J lost 9, with 15 bases in between. CDR3 region: CASSGTSFTEQFF. In DNA form, the CDR3 reads TGTGCCAGTAGCGGAACTAGCTTCACTGAGCAGTTCTTC.

The rearrangement links TRBV5-1 to TRBJ2-5; the D gene is possibly TRBD1 (6 bases). The assigned J gene may be wrong: the sequence end matches TRBJ2-7 better. CDR3 size: 14 residues. Germline V gives CDR1 SGHRS, CDR2 YFSETQ. CDR3 DNA: TGCGCCAGCAGCTTGGAGGACAGAGGATACGAGCAGTACTTC. Protein: CASSLEDRGYEQYF.

The chain is built from TRBV7-9 and TRBJ2-3, with D unclear. This CDR3 is built from 16 residues. The germline gives CDR1 SEHNR, CDR2 FQNEAQ (reference sequence). Between the trimmed V and J ends, which lost 8 bases and 0 bases, there was a span of 18 bases. The CDR3, as DNA: TGTGCCAGCCCGGGTTCAGAATCAACTAGCACAGATACGCAGTATTTT. Translating gives CASPGSESTSTDTQYF. Full variable domain (outside the CDR3, taken from reference TRBV7-9 and TRBJ2-3): DTGVSQNPRHKITKRGQNVTFRCDPISEHNRLYWYRQTLGQGPEFLTYFQNEAQLEKSRLLSDRFSAERPKGSFSTLEIQRTEQGDSAMYLCASPGSESTSTDTQYFGPGTRLTVL.

The chain has TRBV5-1 and TRBJ2-1, with 7 bases aligning to TRBD1. From germline, CDR1 is SGHRS and CDR2 YFSETQ. V lost 7 bases, J lost 3 bases, and 10 bases stayed unmatched. The length of the CDR3 is 15 residues. CDR3 amino acids: CASRNRDRRYNEQFF. The CDR3 DNA sequence: TGCGCCAGCCGGAACCGGGACAGACGCTACAATGAGCAGTTCTTC.

This chain links TRBV11-3 with TRBJ2-1, with 10 bases fitting TRBD2. The germline V gene has CDR1 SGHNT and CDR2 YENEEA. J was trimmed by 3 bases and V by 2 bases; bases with no gene match: 7. The CDR3 length is 17 residues. CDR3: CASSLLAGASVYNEQFF. CDR3 nucleotide sequence: TGTGCCAGCAGCTTACTAGCGGGAGCGTCAGTCTACAATGAGCAGTTCTTC.

The chain joins TRBV5-6 to TRBJ2-7; the D gene is possibly TRBD1 (6 bases). The CDR3 consists of 14 residues. Trimming removed 4 bases from V and 7 bases from J, with 18 bases in between. Per germline, CDR1 SGHDT and CDR2 YYEEEE. CDR3 bases: TGTGCCAGCAGCATCCTGACAGGACCCAGGGAGCAGTACTTC. This codes for CASSILTGPREQYF.

V is TRBV5-6 and J is TRBJ2-3, with 9 bases fitting TRBD1. The germline CDR1 and CDR2 sequences are SGHDT and YYEEEE. J lost 4 bases, V lost 3 bases, and 6 bases had no gene match. The CDR3 is made up of 15 amino acids. Here the CDR3 reads CASSWGQGYADTQYF. DNA of the CDR3: TGTGCCAGCAGCTGGGGACAGGGATATGCAGATACGCAGTATTTT.

The chain couples TRBV4-1 to TRBJ1-2; 10 positions agree with TRBD1. This CDR3 spans 15 amino acids. Germline trimming cut 4 bases from V and 3 bases from J; bases unmatched to any gene: 5. The germline gives CDR1 MGHRA, CDR2 YSYEKL. CDR3 sequence: CASSPSGTGDYGYTF. CDR3 nucleotides: TGCGCCAGCAGCCCTTCCGGGACAGGGGACTATGGCTACACCTTC.

This clone was seen a handful of times. This rearrangement joins TRBV4-1 to TRBJ2-3, with 8 bases identical to TRBD2. The trim removed 2 bases at V and 4 bases at J, leaving 11 bases unmatched. CDR1 and CDR2 from the germline V gene are MGHRA and YSYEKL. The CDR3 spans 17 residues. The CDR3 sequence: CASSQLTMGAGADTQYF. DNA of the CDR3: TGCGCCAGCAGCCAACTCACGATGGGAGCGGGGGCAGATACGCAGTATTTT.

This clone was picked up a small number of times. The chain has TRBV29-1 and TRBJ2-7; TRBD1 agrees at 9 bases. Germline values: CDR1 SQVTM, CDR2 ANQGSEA. There are 15 residues in the CDR3. Trimming took 1 base from V and 7 from J; bases not matched to a gene: 11. In DNA form, the CDR3 reads TGCAGCGTTGAAGGGGGGACAGGGCGAGTGGGTGAGCAGTACTTC. This sequence encodes CSVEGGTGRVGEQYF.

The gene calls are TRBV5-6 and TRBJ1-1; 9 nucleotides align to TRBD1. The V and J ends lost 4 bases and 0 bases, in that order; junction bases with no gene match: 10. The CDR3 totals 17 residues. The germline gives CDR1 SGHDT, CDR2 YYEEEE. The chain's CDR3 is CASSHKAGQGMNTEAFF. CDR3 DNA: TGTGCCAGCAGCCACAAAGCTGGACAGGGGATGAACACTGAAGCTTTCTTT.

The rearrangement links TRBV2 to TRBJ1-5; D might be TRBD1 (5 bases). The V gene lost 6 bases and the J gene lost 3 bases, with 18 bases spanning the gap. This CDR3 is built from 16 residues. In germline, CDR1 is SNHLY, CDR2 FYNNEI. DNA of the CDR3: TGTGCCAGCAGCCTCTATGAAAACAGGCCCAATCAGCCCCAGCATTTT. Translating it yields CASSLYENRPNQPQHF.

This chain joins TRBV27 and TRBJ2-2, with no clear D. CDR1 and CDR2 from the germline V gene are MNHEY and SMNVEV (reference sequence). CDR3 size: 12 residues. The V gene lost 2 bases and the J gene lost 6 bases, with 4 bases spanning the gap. The CDR3, as DNA: TGTGCCAGCAGTTTAGTAGCCGGGGAGCTGTTTTTT. Protein sequence: CASSLVAGELFF.

The rearrangement uses TRBV7-6 and TRBJ2-2, with 7 nucleotides matching TRBD1. The germline gives CDR1 SGHVS, CDR2 FNYEAQ. This CDR3 is 17 amino acids long. J was trimmed by 2 bases and V by 3 bases; bases with no gene match: 9. The CDR3 loop reads CASSFLAGTENTGELFF. Written as DNA, the CDR3 is TGTGCCAGCAGCTTCTTAGCCGGGACAGAAAACACCGGGGAGCTGTTTTTT.

The gene calls are TRBV7-8 and TRBJ2-7, with D tentatively TRBD1 (6 bases). The germline V gene encodes CDR1 SGHVS and CDR2 FQNEAQ. The V end was cut by 4 bases, the J end by 0 bases, with 10 bases between. The CDR3 length is 14 residues. This chain's CDR3 is CASSYDRHSYEQYF. In nucleotides, the CDR3 is TGTGCCAGCAGCTACGACAGGCACTCCTACGAGCAGTACTTC. Full variable domain (remainder filled in from reference TRBV7-8 and TRBJ2-7): GAGVSQSPRYKVAKRGQDVALRCDPISGHVSLFWYQQALGQGPEFLTYFQNEAQLDKSGLPSDRFFAERPEGSVSTLKIQRTQQEDSAVYLCASSYDRHSYEQYFGPGTRLTVT.

This sequence joins TRBV6-5 and TRBJ1-2; 8 bases fit TRBD1. The CDR3 has 14 amino acids. Germline V gene lookup returns CDR1 MNHEY and CDR2 SVGAGI. Trimming at V came to 2 bases and at J to 9 bases, leaving 8 bases not matched to a gene. CDR3 nucleotide sequence: TGTGCCAGCAGTTACGGGGGGCAGGGGGCTAGCTACACCTTC. Protein product: CASSYGGQGASYTF.

The J gene is TRBJ1-3, the V gene TRBV5-1, with D perhaps matching TRBD1 (5 bases). CDR3 length: 17 residues. Germline CDR1 and CDR2: SGHRS and YFSETQ. Trimming took 0 bases from V and 0 from J, leaving 13 bases between them. This chain's CDR3 is CASSLDPGPSSGNTIYF. The DNA of the CDR3 is TGCGCCAGCAGCTTGGATCCAGGGCCAAGCTCTGGAAACACCATATATTTT.

V and J are TRBV5-6 and TRBJ2-3; D gene uncertain. With 4 bases removed from V and 3 bases from J, the gap between germline ends came to 15 bases. The germline V gene encodes CDR1 SGHDT and CDR2 YYEEEE. The CDR3 totals 15 residues. The CDR3 DNA follows: TGTGCCAGCAGCCCGTGGGCTGCTCATACAGATACGCAGTATTTT. Its translation is CASSPWAAHTDTQYF.

On this clone itself: Within the sample, other DNA sequences also encode this same CDR3. The chain combines TRBV6-5 with TRBJ1-2; 10 bases match TRBD1. Germline assignment: CDR1 MNHEY and CDR2 SVGAGI. CDR3 length: 15 amino acids. V lost 2 bases to trimming and J lost 8 bases; unmatched junction nucleotides: 8. CDR3 in amino acids: CASSYPGQGLRGYTF. For the CDR3, the DNA is TGTGCCAGCAGTTACCCGGGACAGGGGTTAAGGGGCTACACCTTC.

V is TRBV7-6 and J is TRBJ2-7, with D possibly matching TRBD2 (6 bases). Germline V gene data show CDR1 as SGHVS and CDR2 as FNYEAQ. The CDR3 sequence is 14 residues long. Trimming stripped 4 bases from V and 4 bases from J, with 14 bases between. CDR3 nucleotide sequence: TGTGCCAGCAGCTCAGGCGGCGGGAAATACGAGCAGTACTTC. Protein: CASSSGGGKYEQYF.

The chain has TRBV5-1 and TRBJ2-7; TRBD1 is a possible D gene (6 bases). Germline CDR1 and CDR2: SGHRS and YFSETQ. CDR3 size: 14 residues. Trimming removed 6 bases from V and 1 base from J, with 14 bases in between. The chain's CDR3 is CASKRGTGSYEQYF. The CDR3 DNA reads as TGCGCCAGCAAAAGGGGGACGGGGTCCTACGAGCAGTACTTC.